This T cell receptor beta chain was found in a study of T cells in Graves' hyperthyroidism and ophthalmopathy. This CDR3 is 11 amino acids long. Germline V gene sequence: CDR1 GTSNPN, CDR2 SVGIG (reference sequence). Trimming took 3 bases from V and 3 from J, leaving 3 bases between them. Amplification of TCR beta CDR3 regions was performed using RNA transcripts as template. During a first-round RT-PCR of the TCR CDR3, the HTBI primer set was used. TCRdb reanalysed the multiplex PCR reads using MiXCR and keeps one entry per CDR3 protein. The sample carries about 640,000 distinct CDR3 sequences, roughly 20% recorded once. This clonotype appeared a few times.

The chain recombines TRBV30 with TRBJ1-5, with no clear D. Material: blood. The TCR was taken from a man aged 25-40 years with Graves' ophthalmopathy. The CDR3 sequence: CAWSLNQPQHF. The DNA for the CDR3 is TGTGCCTGGAGCCTCAATCAGCCCCAGCATTTT.